This T cell receptor beta chain was documented in a study of T cells after yellow fever vaccination. This clonotype was counted many times. Each CDR3 protein is one row after TCRdb ran MiXCR on the 5' RACE reads. The sample shows roughly 110,000 distinct CDR3 sequences, 7.5% to 9.5% of them seen only once. The CDR3 loop spans 16 amino acids. Deletions cut 3 bases from V and 2 bases from J, with 15 bases between. In germline, CDR1 is SGDLS, CDR2 YYNGEE. The chain recombines TRBV9 with TRBJ2-1; D could derive from TRBD1 or TRBD2 (7 bases each). The sequence was obtained from a man in his thirties or forties who received the YFV17D yellow fever vaccine. This specimen was CD8+ T cells sorted from PBMCs, taken 45 days after the yellow fever booster vaccination. This CDR3 reads CASSARGGTPYNEQFF. The DNA for the CDR3 is TGTGCCAGCAGCGCCAGGGGGGGAACCCCCTACAATGAGCAGTTCTTC.